Listed here are 7 T cell receptor beta chains from one sample, sequenced in a study of graft-versus-host responses after intestinal transplantation (dated by TCRdb to about 2021). Library preparation used the immunoSEQ multiplex PCR assay. The immuneACCESS repertoire file appears here via TCRdb, limited to in-frame rearrangements. These files lack a portion of the clones; in checked studies, under half of the deficit traces to unresolved V genes, and the cause of the others is not known. The sample profile shows 25,000 to 30,000 clones; just over 90% of them were found once. 0.53% of the sample belongs to the ten largest clones. The specimen was PBMCs, collected 18 days after transplant. All receptors come from a human patient who received an intestinal transplant, so some T cells may come from the graft donor.

V and J are TRBV10-2 and TRBJ2-7; D gene unclear. Germline CDR1 reads WSHSY; CDR2 reads SAAADI. This CDR3 comprises 12 residues. V lost 9 bases to trimming and J lost 5 bases, with 14 bases between them. The CDR3: CASLDGRDEQYF. CDR3 nucleotides: TGCGCCAGTCTGGATGGCCGGGACGAGCAGTACTTC.

The chain joins TRBV27 to TRBJ2-1; the D gene could be TRBD1 or TRBD2 (5 bases each). The CDR3 extends over 17 amino acids. V shed 3 bases and J shed 4 bases, with 19 bases lying between them. Germline V gene sequence: CDR1 MNHEY, CDR2 SMNVEV (reference sequence). In nucleotides, the CDR3 is TGTGCCAGCAGTTTTACAGGTCCGATCTGGGAGTACAATGAGCAGTTCTTC. This gives the protein CASSFTGPIWEYNEQFF.

The J gene is TRBJ2-1, the V gene TRBV10-1; 13 bases map to TRBD2. The CDR3 is made up of 16 amino acids. CDR1 is WNHNN, CDR2 SYGVQD, per germline (reference sequence). The V segment lost 2 bases and the J segment 4 bases; nucleotides outside the gene matches: 2. The CDR3 nucleotides are TGCGCCAGCAGTGAGGGGACTAGCGGGGTTTACAATGAGCAGTTCTTC. It codes for CASSEGTSGVYNEQFF.

The CDR3 bases are TGTGCCAGCAGCCCCGCTGGCGCGGGGAGAGAGACCCAGTACTTC. This translates into CASSPAGAGRETQYF. V gene TRBV5-5 combines with J gene TRBJ2-5, with D maybe TRBD2 (6 bases). Germline lookup yields CDR1 SGHKS and CDR2 YYEKEE (reference sequence). This CDR3 has 15 residues. V lost 4 bases, J lost 4 bases, and 17 bases lay in between.

The chain is built from TRBV30 and TRBJ1-2; no definite D call. CDR1 and CDR2 from the germline V gene are GTSNPN and SVGIG (reference sequence). V lost 8 bases, J lost 2 bases, and 15 bases lay in between. CDR3 length: 13 amino acids. CDR3 region: CAHPRLPNYGYTF. The CDR3 nucleotides are TGTGCCCACCCGCGGCTACCCAACTATGGCTACACCTTC.

The chain links TRBV11-2 to TRBJ2-1; TRBD2 matches at 7 bases. The germline V gene encodes CDR1 SGHAT and CDR2 FQNNGV. The V gene end was trimmed by 1 base and the J gene end by 8 bases; junction bases not matched to a gene: 17. The CDR3 contains 18 residues. The CDR3 sequence: CASSLGPKGPLLADEQFF. The CDR3 DNA sequence: TGTGCCAGCAGCTTAGGCCCTAAAGGCCCCCTTCTAGCGGATGAGCAGTTCTTC.

This chain connects TRBV7-6 to TRBJ2-3; 12 bases map to TRBD2. The CDR3 is 19 residues long. J gave up 4 bases and V 1 base, and 12 bases lay outside the gene matches. The germline CDR1 and CDR2 sequences are SGHVS and FNYEAQ. The CDR3 sequence is CASSLGPSGGASASDTQYF. The CDR3 DNA reads TGTGCCAGCAGCTTAGGTCCTAGCGGGGGGGCCAGTGCATCAGATACGCAGTATTTT.